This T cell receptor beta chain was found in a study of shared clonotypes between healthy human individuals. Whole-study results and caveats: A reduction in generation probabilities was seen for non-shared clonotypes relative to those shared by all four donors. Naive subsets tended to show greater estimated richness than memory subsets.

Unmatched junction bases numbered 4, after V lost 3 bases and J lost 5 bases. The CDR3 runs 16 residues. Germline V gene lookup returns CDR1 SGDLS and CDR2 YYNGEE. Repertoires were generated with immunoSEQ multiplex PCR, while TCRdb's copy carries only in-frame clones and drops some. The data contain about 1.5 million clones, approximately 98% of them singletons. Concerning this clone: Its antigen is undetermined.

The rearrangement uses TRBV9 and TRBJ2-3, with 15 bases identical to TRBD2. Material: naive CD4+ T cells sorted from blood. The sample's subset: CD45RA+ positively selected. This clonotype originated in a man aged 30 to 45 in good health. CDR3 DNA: TGTGCCAGCAGCGGCGGACTAGCGGGAGGGCAAGATACGCAGTATTTT. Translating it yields CASSGGLAGGQDTQYF.